This is a list of T cell receptor beta chains from one sample in a study of blood T cell repertoires in COVID-19. The method was immunoSEQ multiplex PCR; TCRdb's version includes in-frame clones alone and lacks a portion of them. The repertoire holds 220,000 or so clones, with roughly 89% as singletons. The sequenced sample consisted of PBMCs or T cells enriched from blood (not recorded which). Receptors originate from a woman in her 40s who had recovered from COVID-19. Each CDR3 is given with its conserved first and last residue. The order of the fields is V gene, clone size, D gene, J gene, CDR3 DNA, CDR3 protein. D genes are given only for firm matches. The size of a clone is reported for some rows only, either as once, few or many, or as a class for expanded clones.

TRBV3-1/TRBV3-2	.	TRBD1	TRBJ1-5	TGTGCCAGCAGCCAAGTCAGGGGGAATCAGCCCCAGCATTTT	CASSQVRGNQPQHF
TRBV11-3	.	TRBD1	TRBJ1-1	TGTGCCAGCAGCTCCCAGGGGGAGATCACTGAAGCTTTCTTT	CASSSQGEITEAFF
TRBV25-1	.	.	TRBJ1-2	TGTGCCAGCACTAGGGGCCAAGGCTATGGCTACACCTTC	CASTRGQGYGYTF
TRBV2	.	TRBD1	TRBJ2-5	TGTGCCAGCAGCAGAACAGGGGGCGGTGAGACCCAGTACTTC	CASSRTGGGETQYF
TRBV27	.	.	TRBJ2-7	TGTGCCAGCAGTCAGGGACTTCGCTACGAGCAGTACTTC	CASSQGLRYEQYF
TRBV6-1	.	.	TRBJ1-2	TGTGCCAGCAGCAACCGGGACTTCGGGAACTATGGCTACACCTTC	CASSNRDFGNYGYTF
TRBV7-3	.	TRBD1	TRBJ2-6	TGTGCCAGCAGCTTAACGTGGACAGGGGGAAACTCTGGGGCCAACGTCCTGACTTTC	CASSLTWTGGNSGANVLTF
TRBV18	.	.	TRBJ2-1	TGTGCCAGCTCCCCCAGTGATACGCGGGAGCAGTTCTTC	CASSPSDTREQFF
TRBV7-9	.	TRBD2	TRBJ2-3	TGTGCCAGCAGCCTAGGGACTAGCGGTTACACAGATACGCAGTATTTT	CASSLGTSGYTDTQYF
TRBV7-6	.	.	TRBJ1-3	TGTGCCAGCAGCTCGGACACCAGGCCCGGAAACACCATATATTTT	CASSSDTRPGNTIYF
TRBV28	.	.	TRBJ2-3	TGTGCCAGCAGCTCCCCCACGACTAGTTCTAAGACAGATACGCAGTATTTT	CASSSPTTSSKTDTQYF
TRBV10-3	.	.	TRBJ1-6	TGTGCCATCAGCACCGAAGGGGCAAATAATTCACCCCTCCACTTT	CAISTEGANNSPLHF
TRBV7-9	.	.	TRBJ2-5	TGTGCCAGCAGCTTAAGGGGTCAAGAGACCCAGTACTTC	CASSLRGQETQYF
TRBV6-5	.	.	TRBJ2-3	TGTGCCAGCAGTTTGGACAGACGTACGCAGTATTTT	CASSLDRRTQYF
TRBV27	.	.	TRBJ2-7	TGTGCCAGCAGTTTTAAGGACAGAACCTACGAGCAGTACTTC	CASSFKDRTYEQYF
TRBV27	.	TRBD1	TRBJ2-7	TGTGCCAGCCAAAACGGGGACAGCGAGCAGTACTTC	CASQNGDSEQYF
TRBV25-1	.	TRBD2	TRBJ2-1	TGTGCCAGCAGTGATCTCGGGGGGAGCTCCTACAATGAGCAGTTCTTC	CASSDLGGSSYNEQFF
TRBV30	.	.	TRBJ2-7	TGTGCCTGGAGTGACGGGAGTTACGAGCAGTACTTC	CAWSDGSYEQYF
TRBV11-2	.	.	TRBJ1-1	TGTGCCAGCAGCTTTTCCCCAATCACTGAAGCTTTCTTT	CASSFSPITEAFF
TRBV5-5	.	.	TRBJ2-1	TGTGCCAGCAGCTCCCACAGGGATGAGCAGTTCTTC	CASSSHRDEQFF
TRBV18	.	.	TRBJ2-2	TGTGCCAGCTCACCCCTCTTGGGACTGAACACCGGGGAGCTGTTTTTT	CASSPLLGLNTGELFF
TRBV28	once	TRBD1	TRBJ1-4	TGTGCCAGCAGTGTTTTGGCGACAGGGTTGGGAGAAAAACTGTTTTTT	CASSVLATGLGEKLFF
TRBV6-6	.	.	TRBJ2-6	TGTGCCAGCAGCACCAGGGGTAGCACTGGGGCCAACGTCCTGACTTTC	CASSTRGSTGANVLTF
TRBV19	.	.	TRBJ2-4	TGTGCCAGCGGAGGGGAAGCCAAAAACATTCAGTACTTC	CASGGEAKNIQYF